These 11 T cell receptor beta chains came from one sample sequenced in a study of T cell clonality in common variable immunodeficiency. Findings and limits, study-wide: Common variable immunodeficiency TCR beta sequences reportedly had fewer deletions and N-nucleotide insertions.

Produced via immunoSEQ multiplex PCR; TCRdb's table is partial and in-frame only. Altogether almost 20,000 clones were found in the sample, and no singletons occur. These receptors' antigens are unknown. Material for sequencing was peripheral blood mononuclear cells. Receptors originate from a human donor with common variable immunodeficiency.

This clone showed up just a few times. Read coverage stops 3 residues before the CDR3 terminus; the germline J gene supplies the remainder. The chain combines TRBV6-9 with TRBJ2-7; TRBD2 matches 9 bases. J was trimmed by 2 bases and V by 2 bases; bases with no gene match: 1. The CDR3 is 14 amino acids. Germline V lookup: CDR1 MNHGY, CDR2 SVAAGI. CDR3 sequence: CASSYAGGPYEQYF. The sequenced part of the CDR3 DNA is TGTGCCAGCAGTTATGCGGGAGGGCCCTACGAG.

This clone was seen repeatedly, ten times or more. The CDR3 reads CASRRVDRTAGISDSPLHF. CDR3 DNA (partial): TGCGCCAGCAGGCGAGTCGACCGGACAGCCGGGATTTCGGATTCACCC. V is TRBV23-1 and J is TRBJ1-6; weak D call: TRBD1 (6 bases). From the germline J gene comes the end of the CDR3, since the read stops 3 residues before it. TRBV23-1 is an open reading frame whose function is uncertain. The CDR3 loop spans 19 amino acids. V lost 6 bases and J lost 8, with 29 bases in between.

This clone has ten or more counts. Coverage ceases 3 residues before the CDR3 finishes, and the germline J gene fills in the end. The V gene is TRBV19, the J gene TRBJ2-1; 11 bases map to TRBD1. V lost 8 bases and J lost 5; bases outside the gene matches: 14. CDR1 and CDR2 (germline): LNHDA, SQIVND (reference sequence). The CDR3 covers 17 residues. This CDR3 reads CASEGTGGGEDNNEQFF. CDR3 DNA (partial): TGTGCCAGTGAAGGGACAGGGGGTGGAGAGGACAACAATGAG.

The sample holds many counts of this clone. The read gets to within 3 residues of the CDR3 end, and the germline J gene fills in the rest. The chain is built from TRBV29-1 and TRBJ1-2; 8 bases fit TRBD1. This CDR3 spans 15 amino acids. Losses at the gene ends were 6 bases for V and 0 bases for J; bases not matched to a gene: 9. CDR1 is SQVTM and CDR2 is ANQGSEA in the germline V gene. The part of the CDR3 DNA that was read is TGCAGCGTACTGACAGGGGACCTGTCTAACTATGGC. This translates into CSVLTGDLSNYG. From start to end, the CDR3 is CSVLTGDLSNYGYTF.

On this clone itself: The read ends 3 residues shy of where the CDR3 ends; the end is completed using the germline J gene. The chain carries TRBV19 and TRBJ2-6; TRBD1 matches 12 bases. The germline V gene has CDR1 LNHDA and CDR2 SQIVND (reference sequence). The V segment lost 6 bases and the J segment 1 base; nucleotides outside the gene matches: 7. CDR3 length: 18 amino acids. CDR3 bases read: TGTGCCAGTAGGCCTATGGGACAGGGGGCTTCTGGGGCCAACGTC. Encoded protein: CASRPMGQGASGANV. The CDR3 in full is CASRPMGQGASGANVLTF.

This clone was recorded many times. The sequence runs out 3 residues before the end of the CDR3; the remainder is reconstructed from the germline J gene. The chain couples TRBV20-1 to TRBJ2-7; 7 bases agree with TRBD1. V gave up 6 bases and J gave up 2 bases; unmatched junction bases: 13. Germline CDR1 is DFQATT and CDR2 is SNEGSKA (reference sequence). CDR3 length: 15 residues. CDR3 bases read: TGCAGTGCCCACCCGGCCGGGACAGTAACCTACGAG. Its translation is CSAHPAGTVTYE. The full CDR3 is CSAHPAGTVTYEQYF.

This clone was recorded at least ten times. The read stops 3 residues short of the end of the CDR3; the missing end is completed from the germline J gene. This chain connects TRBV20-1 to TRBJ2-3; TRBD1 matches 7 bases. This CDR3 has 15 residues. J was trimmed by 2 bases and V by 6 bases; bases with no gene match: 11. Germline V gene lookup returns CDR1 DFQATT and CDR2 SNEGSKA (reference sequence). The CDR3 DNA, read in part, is TGCAGTGCAGAAACCGACAGGGCCTACACAGATACG. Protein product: CSAETDRAYTDT. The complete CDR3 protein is CSAETDRAYTDTQYF.

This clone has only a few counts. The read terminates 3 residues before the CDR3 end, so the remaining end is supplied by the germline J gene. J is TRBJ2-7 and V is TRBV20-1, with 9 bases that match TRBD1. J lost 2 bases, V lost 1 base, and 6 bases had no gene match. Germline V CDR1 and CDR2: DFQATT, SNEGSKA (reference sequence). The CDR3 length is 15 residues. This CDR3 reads CSARAPGQGTYEQYF. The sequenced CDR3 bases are TGCAGTGCTAGAGCTCCGGGACAGGGAACCTACGAG.

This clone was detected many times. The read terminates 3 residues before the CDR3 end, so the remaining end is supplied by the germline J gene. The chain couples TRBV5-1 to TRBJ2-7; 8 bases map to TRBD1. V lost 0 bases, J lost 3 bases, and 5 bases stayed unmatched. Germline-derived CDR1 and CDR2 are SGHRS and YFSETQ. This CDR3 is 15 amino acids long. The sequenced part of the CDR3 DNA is TGCGCCAGCAGCTTGGCAGGACAGGGTATCTACGAG. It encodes CASSLAGQGIYE. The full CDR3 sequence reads CASSLAGQGIYEQYF. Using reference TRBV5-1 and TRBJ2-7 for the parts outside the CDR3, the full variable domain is KAGVTQTPRYLIKTRGQQVTLSCSPISGHRSVSWYQQTPGQGLQFLFEYFSETQRNKGNFPGRFSGRQFSNSRSEMNVSTLELGDSALYLCASSLAGQGIYEQYFGPGTRLTVT.

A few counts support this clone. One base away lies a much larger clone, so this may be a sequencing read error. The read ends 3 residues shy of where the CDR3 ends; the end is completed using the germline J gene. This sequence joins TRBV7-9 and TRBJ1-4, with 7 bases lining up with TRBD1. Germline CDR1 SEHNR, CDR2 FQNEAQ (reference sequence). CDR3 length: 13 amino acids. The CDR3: CSSSSQGSEKLFF. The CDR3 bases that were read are TGTTCCAGCAGCTCACAGGGGAGTGAAAAA.

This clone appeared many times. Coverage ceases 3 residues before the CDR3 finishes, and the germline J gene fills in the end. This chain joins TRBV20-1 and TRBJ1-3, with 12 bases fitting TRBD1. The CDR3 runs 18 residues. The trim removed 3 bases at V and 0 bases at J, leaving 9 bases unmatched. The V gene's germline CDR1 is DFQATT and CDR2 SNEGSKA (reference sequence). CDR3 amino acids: CSARGQGAGGSSGNTIYF. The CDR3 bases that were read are TGCAGTGCTAGGGGACAGGGGGCTGGAGGAAGCTCTGGAAACACC.